This T cell receptor beta chain was captured by sequencing in a study of blood T cell repertoires in COVID-19. Background on the study: COVID-19 samples collected from the United States, Italy and Spain covered acute and convalescent phases. Sample material is recorded as cDNA or gDNA derived from T cells, B-cell-depleted T cells, or PBMCs.

Original methodology: From reference gene primer amplification, estimates of nucleated cell counts were derived. Method: immunoSEQ multiplex PCR; TCRdb's copy keeps in-frame clones and lacks some. The V and J calls and clone size were taken over from that table, and D and trimming were inferred from the DNA. The repertoire consists of about 170,000 clones, with around four fifths occurring once and the leading ten covering around 7.7%. There are 13 residues in the CDR3. With 2 bases removed from V and 1 base from J, the gap between germline ends came to 3 bases. Per the germline V gene, CDR1 is SGHTA and CDR2 is FQGNSA. This clone showed up just a few times. Other DNA sequences in this sample translate to the same CDR3.

The specimen sequenced was peripheral blood. The TCR originated in a man aged 35 to 55 who had recovered from COVID-19. This chain joins TRBV7-2 and TRBJ1-5; D remains ambiguous. The CDR3 region is CASSLSSNQPQHF. For the CDR3, the DNA is TGTGCCAGCAGCTTAAGCAGCAATCAGCCCCAGCATTTT.